The rows below give T cell receptor beta chains drawn from one sample of a study of blood T cell repertoires in COVID-19. Assay used: immunoSEQ multiplex PCR; TCRdb lists only in-frame clones, some missing. This table has about 83,000 clones, around 90% appearing once. The sequencing input was peripheral blood. Receptors originate from a woman aged 45-65 years with active or convalescent COVID-19. Each CDR3 is given with its conserved first and last residue. A D gene is named only where the DNA matches it firmly. For some rows the clone size is stated as once, few or many, or as a class when expanded; others skip it.

d_call | j_call | v_call | clone_size | cdr3_aa | cdr3_nt
TRBD1 | TRBJ2-7 | TRBV30 | . | CAWARDRVEQYF | TGTGCCTGGGCTCGGGACAGGGTCGAGCAGTACTTC
TRBD1 | TRBJ1-2 | TRBV6-2/TRBV6-3 | . | CASSYSTGALYGYTF | TGTGCCAGCAGTTACTCGACAGGGGCTCTCTATGGCTACACCTTC
. | TRBJ1-2 | TRBV24-1 | . | CATSERRGNYGYTF | TGTGCCACCAGTGAACGAAGGGGAAACTATGGCTACACCTTC
TRBD1 | TRBJ1-6 | TRBV4-3 | few | CASSQDSSRGAPLHF | TGCGCCAGCAGCCAAGATTCTAGCAGGGGGGCACCCCTCCACTTT
TRBD1 | TRBJ1-1 | TRBV13 | . | CASSRRQGIRAEAFF | TGTGCCAGCAGCCGGCGACAGGGCATTAGGGCTGAAGCTTTCTTT
TRBD2 | TRBJ2-3 | TRBV6-6 | . | CASSSGLAGSTDTQYF | TGTGCCAGCAGTTCTGGACTAGCGGGGAGCACAGATACGCAGTATTTT
. | TRBJ1-3 | TRBV13 | . | CASTSTRAGNTIYF | TGTGCCAGCACCAGTACGCGGGCTGGAAACACCATATATTTT
TRBD1 | TRBJ1-5 | TRBV4-2 | . | CASSKTGTGVLSNQPQHF | TGTGCCAGCAGCAAAACCGGGACAGGAGTCTTGAGCAATCAGCCCCAGCATTTT
. | TRBJ2-2 | TRBV2 | . | CASSGSSQVGELFF | TGTGCCAGCAGTGGATCCAGCCAGGTCGGGGAGCTGTTTTTT
. | TRBJ2-1 | TRBV29-1 | . | CSVESGVIWNEQFF | TGCAGCGTTGAGTCAGGGGTCATCTGGAATGAGCAGTTCTTC
TRBD1 | TRBJ1-2 | TRBV3-1/TRBV3-2 | . | CASSQQGATHGYTF | TGTGCCAGCAGCCAACAGGGGGCTACACATGGCTACACCTTC
TRBD2 | TRBJ2-1 | TRBV5-6 | . | CASSLALAGGNEQFF | TGTGCCAGCAGCTTGGCACTAGCGGGGGGGAATGAGCAGTTCTTC
TRBD1 | TRBJ1-1 | TRBV14 | . | CASSQLGQLNTEAFF | TGTGCCAGCAGCCAATTGGGACAGTTGAACACTGAAGCTTTCTTT
TRBD2 | TRBJ2-5 | TRBV12-5 | . | CASGLWLAGGGQYF | TGTGCTAGTGGTTTGTGGCTAGCGGGGGGAGGCCAGTACTTC
. | TRBJ1-5 | TRBV6-6 | . | CAIQAGGSNQPQHF | TGTGCCATCCAGGCAGGAGGTAGCAATCAGCCCCAGCATTTT
TRBD2 | TRBJ2-1 | TRBV15 | . | CATSRGAGGGSYNEQFF | TGTGCCACCAGCAGAGGTGCGGGCGGGGGCTCCTACAATGAGCAGTTCTTC
. | TRBJ2-3 | TRBV29-1 | . | CSVAPRAGDTQYF | TGCAGCGTCGCCCCCCGGGCGGGAGATACGCAGTATTTT
. | TRBJ2-7 | TRBV2 | . | CASGPSQRLREQYF | TGTGCCAGTGGCCCCAGCCAAAGACTACGGGAGCAGTACTTC
TRBD1 | TRBJ1-1 | TRBV5-5 | . | CASSFGQGAFF | TGTGCCAGCAGCTTCGGACAGGGGGCTTTCTTT
. | TRBJ2-2 | TRBV2 | . | CASTKLARVANTGELFF | TGTGCCAGCACTAAACTCGCCAGGGTAGCGAACACCGGGGAGCTGTTTTTT
. | TRBJ2-2 | TRBV5-1 | . | CASSLVEGWTGELFF | TGCGCCAGCAGCTTGGTGGAGGGTTGGACCGGGGAGCTGTTTTTT
TRBD1 | TRBJ2-2 | TRBV7-3 | . | CASSSRDRVNTGELFF | TGTGCCAGCAGCTCCAGGGACAGGGTAAACACCGGGGAGCTGTTTTTT
. | TRBJ2-1 | TRBV13 | few | CASSLDQVLEQFF | TGTGCCAGCAGCTTAGATCAGGTTTTGGAGCAGTTCTTC
. | TRBJ1-3 | TRBV5-6 | once | CASSWGSSTIYF | TGTGCCAGCAGCTGGGGCAGTTCCACCATATATTTT
. | TRBJ2-5 | TRBV6-5 | . | CASSYGTGDQETQYF | TGTGCCAGCAGTTACGGTACAGGAGATCAAGAGACCCAGTACTTC
TRBD1 | TRBJ1-1 | TRBV11-2 | . | CASSSLRGQGGTEAFF | TGTGCCAGCAGCTCTCTCCGGGGACAGGGGGGAACTGAAGCTTTCTTT
TRBD1 | TRBJ2-7 | TRBV5-1 | . | CASSYGQGSSYEQYF | TGCGCCAGCAGTTACGGACAGGGTTCTTCCTACGAGCAGTACTTC
. | TRBJ1-6 | TRBV27 | . | CASLPVIGEYSPLHF | TGTGCCAGTTTACCGGTTATTGGGGAGTATTCACCCCTCCACTTT
. | TRBJ2-1 | TRBV7-2 | . | CASSLASSATYNEQFF | TGTGCCAGCAGCTTAGCGTCCTCCGCAACTTACAATGAGCAGTTCTTC
TRBD1 | TRBJ2-7 | TRBV5-4 | . | CASSSTGTYEQYF | TGTGCCAGCAGCTCGACAGGGACCTACGAGCAGTACTTC
. | TRBJ2-1 | TRBV5-1 | . | CASSQTAGKYNEQFF | TGCGCCAGCAGCCAGACAGCAGGGAAGTACAATGAGCAGTTCTTC
. | TRBJ1-1 | TRBV5-1 | . | CASSPGNTEAFF | TGCGCCAGCAGCCCCGGGAACACTGAAGCTTTCTTT
. | TRBJ1-2 | TRBV7-3 | . | CASSLQGQNYGYTF | TGTGCCAGCAGCTTACAGGGGCAGAACTATGGCTACACCTTC
. | TRBJ1-6 | TRBV5-1 | . | CASSDGQFNLYNSPLHF | TGCGCCAGCAGCGACGGACAGTTTAACCTGTATAATTCACCCCTCCACTTT
TRBD1 | TRBJ2-1 | TRBV5-1 | once | CASSLSGTGHNEQFF | TGCGCCAGCAGCTTGAGTGGGACAGGCCACAATGAGCAGTTCTTC
. | TRBJ1-5 | TRBV5-6 | . | CASSLRYEWGAQHF | TGTGCCAGCAGCTTAAGATACGAGTGGGGGGCCCAGCATTTT
. | TRBJ1-1 | TRBV5-5 | . | CASSLTGSTEAFF | TGTGCCAGCAGCTTGACCGGGAGCACTGAAGCTTTCTTT
TRBD1 | TRBJ1-2 | TRBV2 | medium-sized | CASRVGTAYGYTF | TGTGCCAGCAGGGTAGGGACAGCCTATGGCTACACCTTC
TRBD1 | TRBJ1-4 | TRBV11-2 | . | CASSSDRDPNEKLFF | TGTGCCAGCAGCTCAGACAGGGATCCTAATGAAAAACTGTTTTTT
TRBD1 | TRBJ1-4 | TRBV30 | once | CAWSTGGANEKLFF | TGTGCCTGGAGCACAGGGGGCGCCAATGAAAAACTGTTTTTT
TRBD1 | TRBJ1-2 | TRBV24-1 | . | CATSDRGLGYTF | TGTGCCACCAGTGACAGGGGGCTTGGCTACACCTTC
TRBD1 | TRBJ1-2 | TRBV19 | . | CASSTPGTGFGYGYTF | TGTGCCAGTAGTACTCCCGGGACAGGGTTCGGCTATGGCTACACCTTC
TRBD1 | TRBJ1-5 | TRBV18 | . | CASSTQGASNQPQHF | TGTGCCAGCTCCACCCAGGGGGCTAGCAATCAGCCCCAGCATTTT
. | TRBJ1-1 | TRBV9 | . | CASSVVEGGTEAFF | TGTGCCAGCAGCGTAGTGGAAGGGGGCACTGAAGCTTTCTTT
TRBD1 | TRBJ1-1 | TRBV9 | . | CASSVLGTGNTEAFF | TGTGCCAGCAGCGTCCTGGGGACAGGGAACACTGAAGCTTTCTTT
. | TRBJ1-6 | TRBV19 | once | CASSIGGSSYNSPLHF | TGTGCCAGTAGTATAGGAGGTAGCTCCTATAATTCACCCCTCCACTTT
. | TRBJ2-5 | TRBV20-1 | . | CSASGGAAEETQYF | TGCAGTGCTAGTGGCGGAGCAGCGGAAGAGACCCAGTACTTC
. | TRBJ1-5 | TRBV6-5 | few | CASRRERRSNQPQHF | TGTGCCAGCAGGCGGGAGAGAAGGAGCAATCAGCCCCAGCATTTT
. | TRBJ2-7 | TRBV12-3/TRBV12-4 | once | CASSFRYEQYF | TGTGCCAGCAGTTTCCGGTACGAGCAGTACTTC
TRBD1 | TRBJ1-6 | TRBV19 | . | CASKTGSYNSPLHF | TGTGCCAGTAAGACAGGGAGCTATAATTCACCCCTCCACTTT
. | TRBJ2-2 | TRBV9 | . | CASSVQGNTGELFF | TGTGCCAGCAGCGTACAGGGGAACACCGGGGAGCTGTTTTTT
TRBD1 | TRBJ1-1 | TRBV7-6 | . | CASSPYRGLSMNTEAFF | TGTGCCAGCAGCCCCTACAGGGGGCTATCCATGAACACTGAAGCTTTCTTT
TRBD1 | TRBJ2-7 | TRBV25-1 | . | CASSDEGAFSSAYEQYF | TGTGCCAGCTCAGACGAGGGGGCGTTCTCTTCGGCCTACGAGCAGTACTTC
TRBD2 | TRBJ2-7 | TRBV28 | . | CASSLIYTSGRPSSYEQYF | TGTGCCAGCAGTTTAATTTATACTAGCGGGCGCCCAAGCTCCTACGAGCAGTACTTC
TRBD1 | TRBJ2-7 | TRBV7-6 | . | CASSLEGGTGHVEQYF | TGTGCCAGCAGCTTAGAAGGAGGGACAGGACATGTAGAGCAGTACTTC
. | TRBJ1-5 | TRBV30 | . | CAWSVQVGQPQHF | TGTGCCTGGAGTGTACAGGTCGGGCAGCCCCAGCATTTT
. | TRBJ1-1 | TRBV18 | . | CASSLDRNTEAFF | TGTGCCAGCTCACTTGACAGGAACACTGAAGCTTTCTTT